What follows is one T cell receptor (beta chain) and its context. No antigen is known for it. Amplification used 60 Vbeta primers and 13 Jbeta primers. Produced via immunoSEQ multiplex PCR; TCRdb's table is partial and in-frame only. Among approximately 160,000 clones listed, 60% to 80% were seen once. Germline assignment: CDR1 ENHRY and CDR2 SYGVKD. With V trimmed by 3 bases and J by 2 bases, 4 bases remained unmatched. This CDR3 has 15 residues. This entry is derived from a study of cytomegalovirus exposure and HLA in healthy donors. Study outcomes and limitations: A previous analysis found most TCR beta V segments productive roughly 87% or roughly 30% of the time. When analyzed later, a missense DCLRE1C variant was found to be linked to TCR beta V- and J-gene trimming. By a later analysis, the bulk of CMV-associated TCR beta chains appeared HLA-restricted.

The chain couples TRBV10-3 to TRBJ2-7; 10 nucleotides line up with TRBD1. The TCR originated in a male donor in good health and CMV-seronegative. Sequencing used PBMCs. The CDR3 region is CAISDSGQGTYEQYF. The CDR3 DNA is TGTGCCATCAGTGACTCGGGACAGGGGACCTACGAGCAGTACTTC.